One sample yielded the 15 T cell receptor beta chains listed below, sequenced in a study of cytotoxic CD8 clonotypes in ibrutinib-treated CLL. The repertoire was sequenced with immunoSEQ multiplex PCR; TCRdb's copy has only in-frame clones and lacks some. The data hold 73,000 or so clones, with about 64% observed a single time. The specimen was PBMCs, collected after 12 months of ibrutinib treatment. Receptors were obtained from a human donor with chronic lymphocytic leukemia.

This clone was seen a few times. This chain links TRBV28 with TRBJ1-4; 12 bases map to TRBD1. V was clipped by 5 bases and J by 7 bases; unmatched bases: 5. The germline CDR1 and CDR2 sequences are MDHEN and SYDVKM. The length of the CDR3 is 15 residues. CDR3 coding DNA: TGTGCCAGCAGTATCGGGGACAGGGGGCTTGAAAAACTGTTTTTT. Translated: CASSIGDRGLEKLFF. Full variable domain (missing parts from reference TRBV28 and TRBJ1-4): DVKVTQSSRYLVKRTGEKVFLECVQDMDHENMFWYRQDPGLGLRLIYFSYDVKMKEKGDIPEGYSVSREKKERFSLILESASTNQTSMYLCASSIGDRGLEKLFFGSGTQLSVL.

The chain recombines TRBV18 with TRBJ1-6, with 12 bases aligning to TRBD1. With 3 bases clipped from V and 10 bases from J, the junction kept 1 base outside the gene matches. CDR3 size: 14 residues. Germline V gene lookup returns CDR1 KGHSH and CDR2 LQKENI. As DNA, the CDR3 is TGTGCCAGCTCACCCGGGACAGGGGGCTCACCCCTCCACTTT. Amino acid sequence: CASSPGTGGSPLHF. Filled out from reference TRBV18 and TRBJ1-6, the complete variable domain reads NAGVMQNPRHLVRRRGQEARLRCSPMKGHSHVYWYRQLPEEGLKFMVYLQKENIIDESGMPKERFSAEFPKEGPSILRIQQVVRGDSAAYFCASSPGTGGSPLHFGNGTRLTVT.

The J gene is TRBJ2-7, the V gene TRBV7-9; TRBD2 aligns across 8 bases. The V segment lost 5 bases and the J segment 0 bases; nucleotides outside the gene matches: 9. Germline lookup yields CDR1 SEHNR and CDR2 FQNEAQ (reference sequence). The CDR3 extends over 16 amino acids. CDR3 in amino acids: CASSHVAGGLSYEQYF. The DNA for the CDR3 is TGTGCCAGCAGCCACGTGGCGGGGGGCCTCTCCTACGAGCAGTACTTC.

The CDR3, as DNA: TGTGCCAGCAGGACTAGCGGGGGCACAGATACGCAGTATTTT. This codes for CASRTSGGTDTQYF. This chain uses TRBV6-5 with TRBJ2-3; 11 positions match TRBD2. CDR3 length: 14 residues. Trimming took 6 bases from V and 1 from J; bases not matched to a gene: 0. CDR1 and CDR2 (germline): MNHEY, SVGAGI.

A single count supports this clone. This chain joins TRBV10-2 and TRBJ1-5; TRBD1 matches 7 bases. V lost 3 bases and J lost 7; bases outside the gene matches: 15. The length of the CDR3 is 17 residues. CDR1 WSHSY and CDR2 SAAADI come from the germline V gene. The CDR3 bases are TGCGCCAGCAGTGATCACCCGGGAGGGGGCTCGCGGCAGCCCCAGCATTTT. Protein sequence: CASSDHPGGGSRQPQHF.

This rearrangement joins TRBV5-1 to TRBJ1-2, with D tentatively TRBD1 (6 bases). V dropped 0 bases and J dropped 5 bases, with 14 bases sitting between them. The V gene's germline CDR1 is SGHRS and CDR2 YFSETQ. This CDR3 is 15 amino acids long. CDR3 sequence reads: CASSLDGGPRYGYTF. The CDR3, as DNA: TGCGCCAGCAGCTTGGACGGGGGGCCTCGGTATGGCTACACCTTC.

The chain recombines TRBV27 with TRBJ1-2; weak D call: TRBD1 (5 bases). V lost 0 bases to trimming and J lost 0 bases, with 8 bases between them. Germline CDR1 is MNHEY and CDR2 is SMNVEV (reference sequence). CDR3 length equals 15 residues. The CDR3: CASSLSRGANYGYTF. The DNA of the CDR3 is TGTGCCAGCAGTTTATCGAGAGGGGCTAACTATGGCTACACCTTC.

In this sample, this clone turned up many times. The rearrangement links TRBV7-9 to TRBJ1-5; weak D call: TRBD1 (6 bases). V was clipped by 11 bases and J by 2 bases, with 10 bases between them. The CDR3 is made up of 12 amino acids. The germline V gene has CDR1 SEHNR and CDR2 FQNEAQ (reference sequence). CDR3 amino acids: CAAGAGNQPQHF. The CDR3 DNA follows: TGTGCCGCGGGGGCGGGCAATCAGCCCCAGCATTTT.

This chain connects TRBV9 to TRBJ2-3; 10 bases match TRBD2. The CDR3 has 17 amino acids. Germline values: CDR1 SGDLS, CDR2 YYNGEE. V lost 4 bases and J lost 2; bases outside the gene matches: 10. CDR3 sequence reads: CASSRTHSGGTTDTQYF. The CDR3 nucleotides read TGTGCCAGCAGCCGAACCCATAGCGGGGGGACCACAGATACGCAGTATTTT.

The CDR3 spells CASSPLARQGGYEQYF. CDR3 bases: TGTGCCAGCAGCCCCTTAGCCAGACAGGGTGGCTACGAGCAGTACTTC. J is TRBJ2-7 and V is TRBV11-2, with 7 bases aligning to TRBD1. Germline assignment: CDR1 SGHAT and CDR2 FQNNGV. V lost 5 bases, J lost 3 bases, and 13 bases stayed unmatched. The CDR3 length is 16 residues.

The chain joins TRBV5-1 to TRBJ2-2; 8 bases map to TRBD1. V trimming: 2 bases; J trimming: 3 bases; junction bases outside the gene matches: 0. This CDR3 has 14 amino acids. Per germline, CDR1 SGHRS and CDR2 YFSETQ. The CDR3: CASSFRGHTGELFF. CDR3 coding DNA: TGCGCCAGCAGCTTCAGGGGGCACACCGGGGAGCTGTTTTTT.

The chain couples TRBV5-1 to TRBJ2-3, with a possible D match to TRBD1 (5 bases). V was cut by 7 bases and J by 0 bases, with 12 bases left in between. This CDR3 spans 14 amino acids. The germline CDR1 and CDR2 sequences are SGHRS and YFSETQ. CDR3 sequence (DNA): TGCGCCAGCTCGCAGGGTGCGAGCACAGATACGCAGTATTTT. This translates into CASSQGASTDTQYF.

The rearrangement links TRBV7-8 to TRBJ1-2; TRBD1 is a possible D gene (5 bases). The ends were cut back, 0 bases at V and 8 bases at J, with 13 bases in the middle. CDR3 length equals 14 residues. Germline V gene data show CDR1 as SGHVS and CDR2 as FQNEAQ. The CDR3, as DNA: TGTGCCAGCAGCTTAGCGTCCGGGGCGGAGGGCTACACCTTC. Amino acid sequence: CASSLASGAEGYTF.

This clone is a singleton in its sample. The chain employs TRBV18 and TRBJ2-2; 12 bases are a match to TRBD1. Germline CDR1 is KGHSH and CDR2 is LQKENI. Trimming removed 8 bases from V and 1 base from J; junction bases left unmatched: 14. The length of the CDR3 is 19 residues. The DNA of the CDR3 is TGTGCCAGCCACCACCGGGACAGGGGGCTAGTGTTGAACACCGGGGAGCTGTTTTTT. Translated: CASHHRDRGLVLNTGELFF.

The gene calls are TRBV18 and TRBJ2-1; D is perhaps TRBD2 (5 bases). The CDR3 extends over 16 amino acids. Looked up from germline, CDR1 is KGHSH and CDR2 is LQKENI. The V gene lost 6 bases and the J gene lost 6 bases, with 21 bases spanning the gap. The CDR3 region has the DNA TGTGCCAGCTCTAATCTCCGCACAGAGGGTGCCAATGAGCAGTTCTTC. This translates into CASSNLRTEGANEQFF.